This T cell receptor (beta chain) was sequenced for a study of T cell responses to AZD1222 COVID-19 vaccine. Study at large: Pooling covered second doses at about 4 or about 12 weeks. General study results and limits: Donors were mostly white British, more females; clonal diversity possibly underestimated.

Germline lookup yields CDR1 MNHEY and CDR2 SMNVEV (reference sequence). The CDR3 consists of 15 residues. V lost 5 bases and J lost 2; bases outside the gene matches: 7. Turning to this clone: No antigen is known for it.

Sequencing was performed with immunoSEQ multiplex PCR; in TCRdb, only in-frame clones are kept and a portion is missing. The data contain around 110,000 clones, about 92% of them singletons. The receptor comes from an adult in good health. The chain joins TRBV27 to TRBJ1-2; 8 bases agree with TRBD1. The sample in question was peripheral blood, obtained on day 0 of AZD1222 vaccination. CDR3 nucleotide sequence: TGTGCCAGCAGTACAACAGGGGGGAAGAACTATGGCTACACCTTC. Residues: CASSTTGGKNYGYTF.